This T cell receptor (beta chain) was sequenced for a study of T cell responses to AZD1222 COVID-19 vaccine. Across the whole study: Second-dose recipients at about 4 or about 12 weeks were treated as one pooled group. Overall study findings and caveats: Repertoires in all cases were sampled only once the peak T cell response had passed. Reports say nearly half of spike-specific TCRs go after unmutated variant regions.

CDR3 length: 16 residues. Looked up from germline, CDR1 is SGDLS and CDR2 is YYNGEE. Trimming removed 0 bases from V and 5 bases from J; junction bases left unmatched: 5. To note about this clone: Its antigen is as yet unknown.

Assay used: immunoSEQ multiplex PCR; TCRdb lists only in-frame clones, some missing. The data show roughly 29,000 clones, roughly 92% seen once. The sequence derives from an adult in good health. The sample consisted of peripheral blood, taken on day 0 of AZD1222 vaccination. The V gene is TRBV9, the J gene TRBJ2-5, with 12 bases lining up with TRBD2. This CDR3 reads CASSVGASGRAETQYF. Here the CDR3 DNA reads TGTGCCAGCAGCGTAGGGGCTAGCGGGAGGGCGGAGACCCAGTACTTC.